The clone carrying this T cell receptor (beta chain) was recorded a few times. The antigen is not known. The sample belongs to a study of CD8 T cells in ankylosing spondylitis. Study-wide results and limits: Significantly higher representation of disease-linked clones was reported for matched ankylosing spondylitis synovial fluid. In peripheral blood, disease-linked CD8+ clones occurred at relatively low frequencies. One TCR beta motif, made up of roughly eight highly homologous variants, appeared characteristic of ankylosing spondylitis blood. Existing reports had already noted some motif variants in reactive arthritis synovial fluid and blood.

Trimming took 0 bases from V and 9 from J, leaving 24 bases between them. The V gene's germline CDR1 is DFQATT and CDR2 SNEGSKA (reference sequence). The CDR3 has 17 residues. From the 5' RACE reads, TCRdb called clonotypes with MiXCR, one entry per CDR3 protein. The table has around 300,000 distinct CDR3 sequences, 20% to 25% seen once. This receptor was obtained from a female donor with ankylosing spondylitis or in good health (not recorded which). This chain uses TRBV20-1 with TRBJ2-4; D is possibly TRBD2 (6 bases). Sequences were obtained from blood, either unsorted or a sorted T cell fraction (not recorded which). Here the CDR3 DNA reads TGCAGTGCTAGAGATTCTTCAAGGGCAGGAGGGATCGGCATTCAGTACTTC. This encodes CSARDSSRAGGIGIQYF.